This passage covers 3 T cell receptor beta chains from one sample sequenced in a study of CD8+ T cells in alopecia areata. Pooled cutaneous lymph node cells were sorted using CD4, CD8alpha, NKG2D, NKG2ACE and other markers. Once RNA had been extracted, it was reverse transcribed into cDNA to act as the sequencing template. Produced via immunoSEQ multiplex PCR; TCRdb's table is partial and in-frame only. In total the sample includes 270,000 or so clones, none of them seen once. Sequenced: CD4+ T cells sorted from a lymph node. These receptors all come from a C3H/HeJ mouse with alopecia areata. MHC haplotype here: H2-k.

This clone has just a few counts. The gene names here belong to mouse. The CDR3 goes on 4 residues after the read ends, and that part is filled in from the germline J gene. The chain recombines TRBV13-3 with TRBJ1-1; 7 bases map to TRBD1. V dropped 3 bases and J dropped 3; count of bases not matched to a gene: 2. This CDR3 contains 13 residues. CDR1 is NNHDY and CDR2 is SYVADS in the germline V gene. The part of the CDR3 DNA that was read is TGTGCCAGCAGTGGGGGGACAGACACA. Translation: CASSGGTDT. The whole CDR3 sequence is CASSGGTDTEVFF.

This clone was recorded a few times. Any gene name here is a mouse gene name. The read stops 4 residues short of the end of the CDR3; the missing end is completed from the germline J gene. The sample carries other DNA sequences with the same CDR3. This chain joins TRBV13-3 and TRBJ1-2, with 7 nucleotides matching TRBD1. CDR3 size: 14 residues. Germline trimming cut 0 bases from V and 3 bases from J; bases unmatched to any gene: 2. The germline V gene has CDR1 NNHDY and CDR2 SYVADS. The CDR3 loop is CASSDGRGDSDYTF. The CDR3 bases that were read are TGTGCCAGCAGTGATGGCAGGGGGGACTCC.

This clone was seen more than once but under ten times. The listed genes are named as in mouse. The read finishes 4 residues shy of the CDR3 end, and the germline J gene is used to complete it. The rearrangement links TRBV29 to TRBJ2-1, with TRBD1 matching 8 bases. Trimming cost V 6 bases and J 6 bases; bases outside gene matches: 4. CDR1 MSHET and CDR2 SYDVDS come from the germline V gene. This CDR3 has 13 residues. The CDR3 bases that were read are TGTGCTAGCAGCCCAGGGGGCCGTGCT. Translating gives CASSPGGRA. In full, the CDR3 reads CASSPGGRAEQFF.